The clone carrying this T cell receptor beta chain was counted ten times or more. The antigen remains undetermined. The data were taken from a study of metastatic and nonmetastatic thyroid tumors. Study as a whole: Repertoires were compared across blood and tumor or nodule tissue from malignant and benign thyroid patients. Notes on the study in general: As reported, TCR beta diversity in blood and tumor was significantly higher in malignant thyroid tumors than in benign nodules.

Germline CDR1 reads SGDLS; CDR2 reads YYNGEE. V lost 3 bases to trimming and J lost 4 bases; unmatched junction nucleotides: 8. The CDR3 has 16 amino acids. As processed by the authors: Using the CDR3 differences seen across clinicopathological groups, the authors built a distant-metastasis classifier for papillary thyroid cancer, which was meant to discriminate distant-metastatic patients. With MiXCR, TCRdb reprocessed the PCR reads. TCRdb's processing, not the authors', yielded these V and J calls. The data show about 93,000 clones, with about 13% seen just once and around 11% held by the top ten. Thyroid surgery had not been preceded by any treatment in any patient.

The V call is TRBV9, the J call TRBJ2-1; 9 positions agree with TRBD2. The source is a female donor with papillary thyroid cancer or a benign thyroid nodule (not recorded which). Some clones in this sample may be carry-over from other donors' samples. Sequenced: blood. The CDR3 bases are TGTGCCAGCAGCGCACGGGATAGCGGGAGTTACAATGAGCAGTTCTTC. Translating it yields CASSARDSGSYNEQFF.